Shown below are 20 T cell receptor beta chains from a single sample sequenced in a study of blood T cell repertoires in COVID-19. Libraries were prepared by immunoSEQ multiplex PCR; TCRdb keeps only in-frame clonotypes and omits some of them. The data hold approximately 96,000 clones, with 85% to 90% observed a single time. The sample was peripheral blood. The receptor source for this set is a human donor with COVID-19, enrolled during active disease. The donor label of this sample is uncertain.

V and J are TRBV3-1 (or the pseudogene TRBV3-2) and TRBJ1-3; possible D gene TRBD1, 5 bases. Germline CDR1 and CDR2: LGHDT and YNNKEL (reference sequence). The CDR3 runs 15 residues. The V and J ends lost 3 bases and 5 bases respectively, with 14 bases between them. CDR3 nucleotide sequence: TGTGCCAGCAGCCAGAGCGGCGGGGGTAGAAACACCATATATTTT. Protein product: CASSQSGGGRNTIYF.

The chain uses TRBV7-2 and TRBJ1-1; possible D gene TRBD1, 5 bases. Deletions cut 5 bases from V and 5 bases from J, with 15 bases between. Per germline, CDR1 SGHTA and CDR2 FQGNSA. The CDR3 loop spans 14 amino acids. The CDR3 loop is CASSPQREGTEAFF. CDR3 sequence (DNA): TGTGCCAGCAGCCCCCAGAGGGAGGGGACTGAAGCTTTCTTT.

The chain links TRBV27 to TRBJ2-7; tentatively, D is TRBD1 (6 bases). The V gene lost 2 bases and the J gene lost 6 bases, with 20 bases spanning the gap. This CDR3 region has 16 residues. From germline, CDR1 is MNHEY and CDR2 SMNVEV (reference sequence). The DNA for the CDR3 is TGTGCCAGCAGTTTAAGGGGGAATCTACGGTCTCCCGAGCAGTACTTC. Translated: CASSLRGNLRSPEQYF.

CDR3: CSVVVGLEGGELFF. Here the CDR3 DNA reads TGCAGCGTTGTGGTAGGCCTCGAGGGCGGGGAGCTGTTTTTT. This rearrangement joins TRBV29-1 to TRBJ2-2; D may be TRBD2 (5 bases). V was trimmed by 4 bases and J by 7 bases, leaving 16 bases between them. Germline V gene sequence: CDR1 SQVTM, CDR2 ANQGSEA. There are 14 residues in the CDR3.

The chain uses TRBV11-1 and TRBJ2-5; D is undetermined. With 0 bases removed from V and 1 base from J, the gap between germline ends came to 6 bases. Germline loops: CDR1 SGHAT, CDR2 FQDESV (reference sequence). CDR3 length: 14 amino acids. CDR3 sequence reads: CASSLALIQETQYF. The CDR3 nucleotides are TGTGCCAGCAGCTTAGCACTCATCCAAGAGACCCAGTACTTC.

The chain joins TRBV6-1 to TRBJ2-1; 10 nucleotides line up with TRBD1. Germline CDR1 reads MNHNS; CDR2 reads SASEGT. CDR3 length: 15 residues. Germline trimming cut 2 bases from V and 7 bases from J; bases unmatched to any gene: 5. Here the CDR3 DNA reads TGTGCCAGCAGTGAACCGGGACAGGGGAAAAATGAGCAGTTCTTC. It codes for CASSEPGQGKNEQFF.

V gene TRBV9 combines with J gene TRBJ2-7; 8 bases fit TRBD1. The CDR3 covers 17 residues. Trimming removed 0 bases from V and 2 bases from J; junction bases left unmatched: 10. The germline V gene encodes CDR1 SGDLS and CDR2 YYNGEE. The DNA for the CDR3 is TGTGCCAGCAGCGTAGTGGCAGGGGGCGTCCGACCCTACGAGCAGTACTTC. As protein: CASSVVAGGVRPYEQYF.

The gene calls are TRBV5-1 and TRBJ2-3; 11 bases are a match to TRBD2. V lost 1 base to trimming and J lost 3 bases; unmatched junction nucleotides: 7. CDR3 length: 17 amino acids. Germline CDR1 SGHRS, CDR2 YFSETQ. The CDR3 protein is CASSLSLAGDPTDTQYF. In DNA form, the CDR3 reads TGCGCCAGCAGCTTGTCACTAGCGGGGGACCCTACAGATACGCAGTATTTT.

This clone was found once. The V gene is TRBV30, the J gene TRBJ1-2; D gene unclear. This CDR3 comprises 13 residues. Germline values: CDR1 GTSNPN, CDR2 SVGIG (reference sequence). V lost 2 bases, J lost 7 bases, and 14 bases lay in between. The CDR3 nucleotides are TGTGCCTGGAGTCCCGCCGGGGAAGGTGGCTACACCTTC. Its protein product is CAWSPAGEGGYTF.

This chain uses TRBV6-6 with TRBJ2-4, with TRBD1 as a possible D gene (5 bases). Germline V gives CDR1 MNHNY, CDR2 SVGAGI (reference sequence). V dropped 5 bases and J dropped 0 bases, with 17 bases sitting between them. This CDR3 has 17 amino acids. CDR3 protein: CASSPRRQLLAKNIQYF. The CDR3 nucleotides read TGTGCCAGCAGTCCCCGGAGACAGCTTTTAGCCAAAAACATTCAGTACTTC.

This chain links TRBV6-6 with TRBJ1-6; 9 nucleotides agree with TRBD1. CDR1 is MNHNY, CDR2 SVGAGI, per germline (reference sequence). J gave up 5 bases and V 5 bases, and 10 bases lay outside the gene matches. The CDR3 extends over 17 amino acids. The CDR3: CASSLGQGSADNSPLHF. CDR3 bases: TGTGCCAGCAGTCTGGGACAGGGTTCCGCAGATAATTCACCCCTCCACTTT.

This rearrangement joins TRBV5-1 to TRBJ2-1; 13 nucleotides align to TRBD2. Germline values: CDR1 SGHRS, CDR2 YFSETQ. V lost 4 bases and J lost 6; bases outside the gene matches: 4. This CDR3 comprises 15 residues. The CDR3 coding sequence is TGCGCCAGCAGCGGACTAGCGGGAGTTGGCAATGAGCAGTTCTTC. Protein sequence: CASSGLAGVGNEQFF.

The V call is TRBV11-3, the J call TRBJ2-3, with 8 nucleotides matching TRBD2. Germline values: CDR1 SGHNT, CDR2 YENEEA. CDR3 size: 18 residues. Trimming removed 5 bases from V and 6 bases from J; junction bases left unmatched: 19. CDR3 sequence reads: CASSPGSGGPFAYDTQYF. The CDR3 DNA follows: TGTGCCAGCAGCCCCGGGAGCGGGGGCCCCTTCGCTTATGATACGCAGTATTTT.

The V gene is TRBV24-1, the J gene TRBJ1-1; tentatively, D is TRBD1 (6 bases). CDR3 length: 15 residues. The ends were cut back, 3 bases at V and 1 base at J, with 11 bases in the middle. Germline values: CDR1 KGHDR, CDR2 SFDVKD. The CDR3 protein is CATSDPGQPNTEAFF. The CDR3 DNA is TGTGCCACCAGTGATCCGGGACAACCGAACACTGAAGCTTTCTTT.

The chain links TRBV12-3 or TRBV12-4 to TRBJ1-2; no clear D. V shed 5 bases and J shed 0 bases, with 4 bases lying between them. CDR3 length equals 12 residues. The CDR3 protein is CASSAANYGYTF. The CDR3, as DNA: TGTGCCAGCAGTGCAGCTAACTATGGCTACACCTTC.

CDR3 bases: TGTGCCAGCAGCTTGGAGTGGGGGGAAGAGACCCAGTACTTC. This sequence encodes CASSLEWGEETQYF. This chain links TRBV5-6 with TRBJ2-5; the D gene is possibly TRBD2 (6 bases). CDR1 and CDR2 from the germline V gene are SGHDT and YYEEEE. This CDR3 spans 14 amino acids. V was cut by 0 bases and J by 3 bases, with 9 bases left in between.

The chain employs TRBV19 and TRBJ1-2; 7 nucleotides agree with TRBD1. The CDR3 consists of 14 residues. V shed 7 bases and J 5 bases; nucleotides not matched to a gene: 10. The V gene's germline CDR1 is LNHDA and CDR2 SQIVND (reference sequence). CDR3 nucleotides: TGTGCCAGTAATTCCTGGAGACAGGGATATGGCTACACCTTC. Protein: CASNSWRQGYGYTF.

This chain links TRBV19 with TRBJ1-1; possible D gene TRBD1, 6 bases. The CDR3 length is 15 residues. V shed 0 bases and J shed 5 bases, with 13 bases lying between them. Germline V gene lookup returns CDR1 LNHDA and CDR2 SQIVND (reference sequence). The DNA for the CDR3 is TGTGCCAGTAGTATAGATCAGGGGTGGGCGACTGAAGCTTTCTTT. Amino acid sequence: CASSIDQGWATEAFF.

The chain employs TRBV6-5 and TRBJ1-2; D is ambiguous. CDR3 size: 14 residues. V was shortened by 5 bases and J by 4 bases, with 14 bases between the two germline ends. Germline V gene data show CDR1 as MNHEY and CDR2 as SVGAGI. The CDR3 DNA is TGTGCCAGCAGTCCCCTCCGGTTGAGCTATGGCTACACCTTC. It specifies CASSPLRLSYGYTF.

V and J are TRBV2 and TRBJ2-3; a weak D match, TRBD2 (6 bases). Germline loops: CDR1 SNHLY, CDR2 FYNNEI. The CDR3 has 13 residues. Trimming took off 7 bases at V and 2 bases at J, with 10 bases between the two ends. CDR3 in amino acids: CASTRGNTDTQYF. The CDR3 region has the DNA TGTGCCAGCACTCGGGGGAACACAGATACGCAGTATTTT.